This TCR beta chain appears in the sequencing data of a study of CXCR3-negative and CXCR3-positive naive CD8 T cells. About the research overall: Cumulative TRB read yield was about 140 million, averaging about 1.5 +/- 0.3 million per library.

The libraries of TRB cDNA were constructed through 5' RACE using UMI labels. TCRdb re-called the 5' RACE reads; one entry per CDR3 protein, DNA not given. The listing records roughly 100,000 distinct CDR3 sequences. CDR3 length: 13 amino acids. The germline V gene encodes CDR1 MDHEN and CDR2 SYDVKM. Findings and caveats of the study: Fresh PBMCs went into most assays, and CXCR3 expression partly declined after cryopreservation. CXCR3-positive naive cells had TRB CDR3s that were more hydrophobic than CXCR3-negative naive cells had. TCR interaction strength was inferred from TRB CDR3 physicochemistry, as CD5 matched across naive subsets.

Triplicates of 300,000 cells were sorted from each CD8+ T cell subset. A note on this clonotype: Its antigen is currently unknown.

This sequence was found in a human donor in good health. Some clones in this sample may be carry-over from other donors' samples. The sequencing input was naive CXCR3+ CD8+ T cells from blood. Described subset: CD45RO-CCR7+CD27+CD95- naive CD8+ T cells expressing CXCR3 (TNR3+). V gene TRBV28 combines with J gene TRBJ2-1; the TCRdb D gene call, TRBD2, has no DNA to confirm it. CDR3 region: CASIDAGGNEQFF.